This T cell receptor beta chain was captured by sequencing in a study of control samples from healthy donors and cancer patients. The CDR3 contains 15 residues. V lost 4 bases and J 9 bases, leaving 19 bases between the germline ends. Germline assignment: CDR1 LNHDA and CDR2 SQIVND (reference sequence). Profiled with immunoSEQ multiplex PCR; TCRdb holds only in-frame clones, not every one. This table has about 92,000 clones, roughly 86% appearing once. This clone was counted once. Other DNA sequences in the same sample also yield this CDR3. The chain is built from TRBV19 and TRBJ1-3, with D possibly TRBD1 on 5 matching bases. The sample taken for sequencing was blood. This receptor was identified in a woman aged 60-70 years in good health. The CDR3 DNA is TGTGCCAGTAGTACGGGACGGTCAGCTCGGGGCACCATATATTTT. This translates into CASSTGRSARGTIYF.